This is a list of T cell receptor beta chains from one sample in a study of blood T cell repertoires in COVID-19. Data came from immunoSEQ multiplex PCR; TCRdb stores just in-frame clones and leaves some out. The data show about 370,000 clones, 90% seen once. Sequences were obtained from peripheral blood. All receptors derive from a man between 18 and 29 years old with active or convalescent COVID-19. The CDR3 runs from the conserved cysteine through the conserved F or W. The D gene is left open where the match is weak. Clone sizes are given selectively: once, few, many, or a class where the clone is expanded.

j_call: TRBJ1-4; d_call: NA; clone_size: NA; cdr3_length: 13; v_call: TRBV7-9; cdr3_nt: TGTGCCAGCAGCAAGGGGCCCAATGAAAAACTGTTTTTT; cdr3_aa: CASSKGPNEKLFF
j_call: TRBJ2-1; d_call: NA; clone_size: NA; cdr3_length: 13; v_call: TRBV5-1; cdr3_nt: TGCGCCAGCAGCCCGGTCCCCTACAATGAGCAGTTCTTC; cdr3_aa: CASSPVPYNEQFF
j_call: TRBJ2-3; d_call: TRBD2; clone_size: NA; cdr3_length: 16; v_call: TRBV24-1; cdr3_nt: TGTGCCACCAGTGATTGGACTAGCGGACTCACAGATACGCAGTATTTT; cdr3_aa: CATSDWTSGLTDTQYF
j_call: TRBJ2-1; d_call: TRBD2; clone_size: NA; cdr3_length: 18; v_call: TRBV9; cdr3_nt: TGTGCCAGCAGCGTAGGACTAGCGGGGGCAAGCTCCTACAATGAGCAGTTCTTC; cdr3_aa: CASSVGLAGASSYNEQFF
j_call: TRBJ2-7; d_call: NA; clone_size: NA; cdr3_length: 13; v_call: TRBV27; cdr3_nt: TGTGCCAGCAGTTTCGGAGTGCGGTACGAGCAGTACTTC; cdr3_aa: CASSFGVRYEQYF
j_call: TRBJ2-3; d_call: TRBD1; clone_size: NA; cdr3_length: 15; v_call: TRBV7-3; cdr3_nt: TGTGCCAGCAGCTTCACCAGGGGGAGCACAGATACGCAGTATTTT; cdr3_aa: CASSFTRGSTDTQYF
j_call: TRBJ2-3; d_call: TRBD2; clone_size: once; cdr3_length: 15; v_call: TRBV5-4; cdr3_nt: TGTGCCAGCAGCTTGCGGGAGGGCCCTGGATCTACGCAGTATTTT; cdr3_aa: CASSLREGPGSTQYF
j_call: TRBJ1-5; d_call: NA; clone_size: NA; cdr3_length: 13; v_call: TRBV6-5; cdr3_nt: TGTGCCAGCCGGGGGACGGGTAATCAGCCCCAGCATTTT; cdr3_aa: CASRGTGNQPQHF
j_call: TRBJ1-1; d_call: NA; clone_size: NA; cdr3_length: 13; v_call: TRBV27; cdr3_nt: TGTGCCAGCCGTGGGGGCGCAGCCACTGAAGCTTTCTTT; cdr3_aa: CASRGGAATEAFF
j_call: TRBJ2-7; d_call: NA; clone_size: NA; cdr3_length: 15; v_call: TRBV10-3; cdr3_nt: TGTGCCATCAGTGAGTCGTATCTTAACCGGTACGAGCAGTACTTC; cdr3_aa: CAISESYLNRYEQYF
j_call: TRBJ2-3; d_call: NA; clone_size: NA; cdr3_length: 15; v_call: TRBV6-4; cdr3_nt: TGTGCCAGCAGTGACTCAATAGGGGTACTAGATACGCAGTATTTT; cdr3_aa: CASSDSIGVLDTQYF
j_call: TRBJ2-1; d_call: TRBD2; clone_size: NA; cdr3_length: 15; v_call: TRBV5-1; cdr3_nt: TGCGCCAGCAGCTTAAATCTAGCGGAAAACAATGAGCAGTTCTTC; cdr3_aa: CASSLNLAENNEQFF
j_call: TRBJ1-1; d_call: NA; clone_size: NA; cdr3_length: 14; v_call: TRBV15; cdr3_nt: TGTGCCACCAGCAGGCCCACACAGGGTGCTGAAGCTTTCTTT; cdr3_aa: CATSRPTQGAEAFF
j_call: TRBJ2-7; d_call: NA; clone_size: NA; cdr3_length: 13; v_call: TRBV11-2; cdr3_nt: TGTGCCAGCAGCTTCACAGACTCCTACGAGCAGTACTTC; cdr3_aa: CASSFTDSYEQYF
j_call: TRBJ2-3; d_call: NA; clone_size: few; cdr3_length: 14; v_call: TRBV3-1/TRBV3-2; cdr3_nt: TGTGCCAGCAGCCAAGATATAGCGGTACAGACGCAGTATTTT; cdr3_aa: CASSQDIAVQTQYF
j_call: TRBJ2-2; d_call: NA; clone_size: NA; cdr3_length: 11; v_call: TRBV19; cdr3_nt: TGTGCCAGTGGGACACCCCTGCAGCTGTTTTTT; cdr3_aa: CASGTPLQLFF
j_call: TRBJ1-1; d_call: NA; clone_size: NA; cdr3_length: 13; v_call: TRBV16; cdr3_nt: TGTGCCAGCAGCCCCCAGGCCTTAGGTGAAGCTTTCTTT; cdr3_aa: CASSPQALGEAFF